Reported below is one T cell receptor beta chain. It has no known antigen specificity. Base qualities were left out, and no much larger clone turns up one base away. The data originate from a study of control samples from healthy donors and cancer patients (TCRdb year 2020). CDR1 and CDR2, looked up from the germline V gene (reference sequence), are MNHEY and SMNVEV. The CDR3 contains 16 residues, cysteine and phenylalanine counted. The read is trimmed to its CDR3 DNA, 48 bases read in frame from base 1. V ends up 2 bases short and J 6 bases short, with an unmatched junction base count of 6. Library construction relied on the immunoSEQ multiplex PCR assay. The immuneACCESS repertoire file appears here via TCRdb, limited to in-frame rearrangements. These files lack a portion of the clones; in checked studies, under half of the deficit traces to unresolved V genes, and the cause of the others is not known. The sample has 22,000 or so clones on record, about 88% of them singletons. In total, the top ten clones hold approximately 9.3% of the sample.

This clonotype originated in a woman aged 60-75 years with head and neck cancer. Sequencing input: PBMCs. The chain links TRBV27 with TRBJ2-2; 10 central nucleotides agree with TRBD1. The CDR3 amino acid sequence is: CASSLKGTGAAGELFF. The DNA reads as follows: TGTGCCAGCAGTTTAAAGGGGACAGGGGCGGCCGGGGAGCTGTTTTTT.